Listed here are 22 T cell receptor beta chains from one sample, sequenced in a study of OX40 agonist ivuxolimab in advanced cancers. Sequenced by immunoSEQ multiplex PCR; TCRdb stores in-frame clones only, minus some. The sample lists about 41,000 clones, roughly 80% occurring once. This material consisted of CD4+ or CD8+ T cells sorted from blood, taken in a trial of the OX40 agonist ivuxolimab. These receptors were obtained from an adult with an advanced solid tumor such as melanoma, head and neck, liver or kidney cancer.

This clone is a singleton in its sample. The chain joins TRBV7-2 to TRBJ2-7; either TRBD1 or TRBD2 may supply D (5 bases each). This CDR3 is built from 13 residues. Between the trimmed V and J ends, which lost 4 bases and 3 bases, there was a span of 10 bases. CDR1 and CDR2 from the germline V gene are SGHTA and FQGNSA. The chain's CDR3 is CASSSQAGYEQYF. CDR3 bases: TGTGCCAGCAGCTCACAGGCGGGCTACGAGCAGTACTTC.

The rearrangement links TRBV6-1 to TRBJ1-2; no definite D call. Germline-derived CDR1 and CDR2 are MNHNS and SASEGT. Trimming took 0 bases from V and 6 from J, leaving 5 bases between them. The CDR3 has 12 amino acids. Here the CDR3 reads CASSEAGNGYTF. In DNA form, the CDR3 reads TGTGCCAGCAGTGAAGCAGGGAATGGCTACACCTTC.

The chain has TRBV4-1 and TRBJ2-7, with TRBD2 identical over 11 bases. Germline V lookup: CDR1 MGHRA, CDR2 YSYEKL. The junction had 4 bases not matched to a gene; V was cut back by 3 bases and J by 3 bases. The CDR3 totals 15 residues. CDR3 region: CASSHFSGRDYEQYF. CDR3 bases: TGCGCCAGCAGCCACTTTAGCGGGAGGGACTACGAGCAGTACTTC.

This clone is labeled as medium-sized (0.01 to 0.1%). This chain connects TRBV7-9 to TRBJ1-2; a weak D match, TRBD1 (5 bases). V was shortened by 7 bases and J by 2 bases, with 17 bases between the two germline ends. Germline lookup yields CDR1 SEHNR and CDR2 FQNEAQ (reference sequence). CDR3 size: 15 residues. CDR3 bases: TGTGCCAGCACCCTAGGGGAGTGGCGGAACTATGGCTACACCTTC. Translated, it gives CASTLGEWRNYGYTF.

V usage is TRBV14 and J usage is TRBJ1-2, with D unresolved. The V and J ends lost 4 bases and 4 bases respectively, with 13 bases between them. Germline V gives CDR1 SGHDN, CDR2 FVKESK. The CDR3 length is 14 residues. CDR3 DNA sequence: TGTGCCAGCAGCCGGAACTTTCCGGGCTATGGCTACACCTTC. Protein sequence: CASSRNFPGYGYTF.

The chain uses TRBV28 and TRBJ2-7, with TRBD2 identical over 16 bases. V was clipped by 3 bases and J by 9 bases; unmatched bases: 8. In germline, CDR1 is MDHEN, CDR2 SYDVKM. The CDR3 runs 16 residues. CDR3 amino acids: CASSFGTSGRVGAQYF. DNA for the CDR3: TGTGCCAGCAGTTTCGGGACTAGCGGGAGGGTTGGTGCGCAGTACTTC.

The chain carries TRBV4-3 and TRBJ2-7, with D unresolved. Germline CDR1 is LGHNA and CDR2 is YSLEER. The CDR3 covers 17 residues. V lost 0 bases to trimming and J lost 0 bases, with 15 bases between them. The CDR3 sequence is CASSQDWSSLPSYEQYF. CDR3 bases: TGCGCCAGCAGCCAAGACTGGAGCAGTTTACCCTCCTACGAGCAGTACTTC.

The chain carries TRBV2 and TRBJ2-7, with D perhaps matching TRBD1 (5 bases). CDR1 and CDR2 (germline): SNHLY, FYNNEI. V lost 7 bases to trimming and J lost 3 bases, with 13 bases between them. The CDR3 length is 13 residues. CDR3 region: CASTLKGVYEQYF. The CDR3 DNA reads as TGTGCCAGCACCCTAAAAGGGGTCTACGAGCAGTACTTC.

The V call is TRBV28, the J call TRBJ2-5; D possibly corresponds to TRBD2 (6 bases). Germline lookup yields CDR1 MDHEN and CDR2 SYDVKM. V lost 3 bases and J lost 4, with 12 bases in between. The CDR3 covers 14 residues. In DNA, the CDR3 is TGTGCCAGCAGTTTCGTGGGACTCGGAGAGACCCAGTACTTC. Translating it yields CASSFVGLGETQYF.

V and J are TRBV14 and TRBJ2-1; TRBD2 aligns across 7 bases. Trimming took 4 bases from V and 9 from J; bases not matched to a gene: 15. Germline CDR1 SGHDN, CDR2 FVKESK. This CDR3 region has 16 residues. DNA for the CDR3: TGTGCCAGCAGCCTCGGGACTATCAGAGGGAGGGGTGAGCAGTTCTTC. Translation: CASSLGTIRGRGEQFF.

The gene calls are TRBV5-1 and TRBJ2-7; possibly TRBD1 for D (6 bases). Germline V gene sequence: CDR1 SGHRS, CDR2 YFSETQ. Trimming took 7 bases from V and 3 from J, leaving 17 bases between them. The CDR3 contains 14 residues. CDR3 sequence reads: CASQPGTSSYEQYF. As DNA, the CDR3 is TGCGCCAGCCAACCCGGGACATCGAGCTACGAGCAGTACTTC.

A single count supports this clone. The J gene is TRBJ1-6, the V gene TRBV9; TRBD1 might be the D (5 bases). The germline V gene encodes CDR1 SGDLS and CDR2 YYNGEE. CDR3 length: 15 residues. V shed 0 bases and J shed 7 bases, with 11 bases lying between them. The chain's CDR3 is CASSVADSRNSPLHF. The CDR3 DNA is TGTGCCAGCAGCGTAGCCGACAGTCGGAATTCACCCCTCCACTTT.

This chain connects TRBV5-1 to TRBJ2-1; 7 bases are shared with TRBD2. CDR1 SGHRS and CDR2 YFSETQ come from the germline V gene. Trimming took 0 bases from V and 15 from J; bases not matched to a gene: 12. This CDR3 spans 14 amino acids. Written as DNA, the CDR3 is TGCGCCAGCAGCTTGGTCCAGCGGGACTCTCCCCCGTTCTTC. This sequence encodes CASSLVQRDSPPFF.

J is TRBJ2-3 and V is TRBV19; no clear D. Germline values: CDR1 LNHDA, CDR2 SQIVND (reference sequence). The CDR3 contains 13 residues. Trimming pared 4 bases from V and 2 bases from J, leaving 7 bases between. The CDR3, as DNA: TGTGCCAGTAGTACGGAATACACAGATACGCAGTATTTT. Its translation is CASSTEYTDTQYF.

This chain connects TRBV2 to TRBJ1-1, with no clear D. The CDR3 spans 11 residues. V lost 3 bases, J lost 11 bases, and 10 bases lay in between. CDR1 is SNHLY, CDR2 FYNNEI, per germline. CDR3 sequence: CASSDGVRAFF. Written as DNA, the CDR3 is TGTGCCAGCAGTGACGGGGTAAGGGCTTTCTTT.

The chain combines TRBV9 with TRBJ2-7, with 8 bases lining up with TRBD2. The CDR3 sequence is 18 residues long. V dropped 1 base and J dropped 7; count of bases not matched to a gene: 19. Germline V CDR1 and CDR2: SGDLS, YYNGEE. CDR3 in amino acids: CASSVQSSGSLRGGEQYF. CDR3 in DNA: TGTGCCAGCAGCGTACAGTCTAGCGGCTCTTTACGGGGGGGAGAGCAGTACTTC.

The chain combines TRBV7-3 with TRBJ2-1, with D possibly matching TRBD2 (5 bases). The CDR3 covers 15 residues. Deletions cut 5 bases from V and 3 bases from J, with 14 bases between. From germline, CDR1 is SGHTA and CDR2 FQGTGA. Here the CDR3 reads CASSAVYGDYNEQFF. The DNA for the CDR3 is TGTGCCAGCAGCGCCGTTTACGGGGACTACAATGAGCAGTTCTTC.

The rearrangement uses TRBV7-9 and TRBJ1-1; weak D call: TRBD1 (6 bases). V was cut by 3 bases and J by 1 base, with 12 bases left in between. Germline V lookup: CDR1 SEHNR, CDR2 FQNEAQ (reference sequence). This CDR3 is built from 15 residues. The CDR3 DNA reads as TGTGCCAGCAGCTTCGCGGGACACCGGAACACTGAAGCTTTCTTT. It specifies CASSFAGHRNTEAFF.

The rearrangement links TRBV6-5 to TRBJ2-1; 10 positions match TRBD2. V lost 6 bases and J lost 7; bases outside the gene matches: 9. This CDR3 region has 15 residues. Germline V gene data show CDR1 as MNHEY and CDR2 as SVGAGI. This CDR3 is CASRRAGGAVNEQFF. The CDR3 DNA reads as TGTGCCAGCAGGAGAGCGGGAGGGGCTGTGAATGAGCAGTTCTTC.

J is TRBJ1-1 and V is TRBV29-1; D is undetermined. Trimming stripped 7 bases from V and 4 bases from J, with 13 bases between. Germline CDR1 is SQVTM and CDR2 is ANQGSEA. The CDR3 sequence is 12 residues long. This chain's CDR3 is CSGGFLSTEAFF. CDR3 DNA sequence: TGCAGCGGTGGGTTTCTATCCACTGAAGCTTTCTTT.

The table lists this clone with a few counts. This chain joins TRBV20-1 and TRBJ1-1; no reliable D call. Germline-derived CDR1 and CDR2 are DFQATT and SNEGSKA (reference sequence). Trimming stripped 6 bases from V and 1 base from J, with 6 bases between. The CDR3 spans 11 residues. This CDR3 reads CSALGNTEAFF. CDR3 coding DNA: TGCAGTGCCTTGGGGAACACTGAAGCTTTCTTT.

This chain uses TRBV11-3 with TRBJ2-7, with 12 bases lining up with TRBD2. Unmatched junction bases numbered 5, after V lost 4 bases and J lost 1 base. Germline V lookup: CDR1 SGHNT, CDR2 YENEEA. The CDR3 loop spans 16 amino acids. CDR3 nucleotides: TGTGCCAGCAGCTCGGCCGGGACTAGCGGGTCCTACGAGCAGTACTTC. Its protein is CASSSAGTSGSYEQYF.